Below, 4 T cell receptor beta chains from the same sample are listed, as sequenced in a study of naive and memory T cell subsets. Both TRBC1 and TRBC2 were covered by a beta constant-region primer of two equimolar oligonucleotides. TCRdb passed the UMI-ligation and nested PCR reads through MiXCR, listing each CDR3 protein once. The sample includes some 150,000 distinct CDR3 sequences, about 18% of them seen just once. The sequenced sample was naive CD4+ T cells from blood. These receptors originate from a human donor in good health.

V is TRBV5-1 and J is TRBJ1-5; 7 bases map to TRBD1. Trimming cost V 4 bases and J 1 base; bases outside gene matches: 5. Looked up from germline, CDR1 is SGHRS and CDR2 is YFSETQ. The CDR3 runs to 15 residues. CDR3 amino acids: CASSPGTVSNQPQHF. In nucleotides, the CDR3 is TGCGCCAGCAGCCCTGGGACAGTCAGCAATCAGCCCCAGCATTTT. Based on the CDR3 plus reference TRBV5-1 and TRBJ1-5, the full variable domain is KAGVTQTPRYLIKTRGQQVTLSCSPISGHRSVSWYQQTPGQGLQFLFEYFSETQRNKGNFPGRFSGRQFSNSRSEMNVSTLELGDSALYLCASSPGTVSNQPQHFGDGTRLSIL.

The chain employs TRBV20-1 and TRBJ2-1, with TRBD1 matching over 7 bases. J lost 3 bases, V lost 3 bases, and 11 bases had no gene match. The CDR3 totals 16 residues. In germline, CDR1 is DFQATT, CDR2 SNEGSKA (reference sequence). In DNA form, the CDR3 reads TGCAGTGCTAGCGCCCCTGGGACAGTGATCTACAATGAGCAGTTCTTC. It is translated as CSASAPGTVIYNEQFF.

This clonotype turned up a few times. The V gene is TRBV7-2, the J gene TRBJ2-7; 8 bases align to TRBD2. Losses at the gene ends were 6 bases for V and 1 base for J; bases not matched to a gene: 8. Germline V lookup: CDR1 SGHTA, CDR2 FQGNSA. The CDR3 consists of 15 residues. Written as DNA, the CDR3 is TGTGCCAGCAGTCGAACTAGCGGCCCTTCCTACGAGCAGTACTTC. Translation: CASSRTSGPSYEQYF.

The gene calls are TRBV18 and TRBJ2-1; D is uncertain. V was cut by 4 bases and J by 7 bases, with 11 bases left in between. The CDR3 is made up of 13 amino acids. Looked up from germline, CDR1 is KGHSH and CDR2 is LQKENI. CDR3 region: CASSQGTQNEQFF. DNA of the CDR3: TGTGCCAGCTCACAGGGTACCCAGAATGAGCAGTTCTTC.